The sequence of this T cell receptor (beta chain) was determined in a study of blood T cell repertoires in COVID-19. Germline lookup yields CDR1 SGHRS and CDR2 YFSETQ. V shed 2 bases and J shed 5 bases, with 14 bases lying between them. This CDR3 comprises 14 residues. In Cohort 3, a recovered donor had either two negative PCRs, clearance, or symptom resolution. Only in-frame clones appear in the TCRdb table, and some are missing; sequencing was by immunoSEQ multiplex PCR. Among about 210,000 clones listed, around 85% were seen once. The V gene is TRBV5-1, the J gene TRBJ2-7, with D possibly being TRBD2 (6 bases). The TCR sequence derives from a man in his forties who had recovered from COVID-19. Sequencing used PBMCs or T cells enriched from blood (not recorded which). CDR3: CASSFFTGSDEQYF. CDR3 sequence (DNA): TGCGCCAGCAGCTTCTTTACCGGGAGTGACGAGCAGTACTTC. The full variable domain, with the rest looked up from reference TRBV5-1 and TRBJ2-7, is KAGVTQTPRYLIKTRGQQVTLSCSPISGHRSVSWYQQTPGQGLQFLFEYFSETQRNKGNFPGRFSGRQFSNSRSEMNVSTLELGDSALYLCASSFFTGSDEQYFGPGTRLTVT.